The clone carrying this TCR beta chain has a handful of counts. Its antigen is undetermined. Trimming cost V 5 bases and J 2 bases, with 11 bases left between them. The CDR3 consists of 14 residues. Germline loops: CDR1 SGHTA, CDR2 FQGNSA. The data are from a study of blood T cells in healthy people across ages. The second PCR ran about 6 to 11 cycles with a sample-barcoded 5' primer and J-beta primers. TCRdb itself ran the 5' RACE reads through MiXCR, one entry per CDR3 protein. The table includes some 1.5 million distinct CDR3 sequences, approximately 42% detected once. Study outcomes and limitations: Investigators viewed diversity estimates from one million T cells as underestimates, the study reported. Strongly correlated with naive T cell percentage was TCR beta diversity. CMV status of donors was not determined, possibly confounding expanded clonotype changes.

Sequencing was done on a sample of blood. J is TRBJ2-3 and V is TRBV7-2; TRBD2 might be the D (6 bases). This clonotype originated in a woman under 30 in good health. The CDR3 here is CASSTSSYTDTQYF. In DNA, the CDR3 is TGTGCCAGCAGCACTAGCAGTTACACAGATACGCAGTATTTT.